The clone carrying this T cell receptor (beta chain) was seen more than once but under ten times. Antigen specificity is unknown. This record comes from a study of OX40 agonist ivuxolimab in advanced cancers. Turning to the study itself: Ivuxolimab, an agonist antibody against OX40 (CD134), was given to patients. Patients with prior anti-PD-1, anti-PD-L1 or anti-CTLA-4 therapy were eligible; less than 50% had some. Findings and limits, study-wide: Expansion of clones was among the lowest in partial responders at 0.1-3.0 mg/kg.

Trimming took off 2 bases at V and 12 bases at J, with 11 bases between the two ends. CDR1 GTSNPN and CDR2 SVGIG come from the germline V gene (reference sequence). The CDR3 has 12 amino acids. Here immunoSEQ multiplex PCR was the method, and the copy in TCRdb shows in-frame clones only, minus some. The sample consists of some 99,000 clones, around 91% of them appearing once. Patients with autoimmune history or systemic immunosuppression were excluded. The receptor was isolated from an adult with an advanced solid tumor such as melanoma, head and neck, liver or kidney cancer. The V call is TRBV30, the J call TRBJ1-6; possible D gene TRBD1, 5 bases. The specimen comprised CD4+ or CD8+ T cells sorted from blood, sampled in a trial of the OX40 agonist ivuxolimab. The CDR3 DNA reads as TGTGCCTGGAGTCGTGACACAGGACCCCTCCACTTT. Its protein product is CAWSRDTGPLHF.